The clone carrying this T cell receptor (beta chain) is judged large (0.1 to 1%). Antigen unknown. This sample was taken from a study of T cells in localized non-small cell lung cancer. Findings and limits, study-wide: Longer overall survival associated with higher blood T cell density; shorter survival with higher adjacent-lung clonality.

Using immunoSEQ multiplex PCR, the repertoire was profiled, and TCRdb retains in-frame clones only, with some absent. The profile covers more than 1,100 clones, with under 25% appearing a single time and roughly a quarter taken by the ten largest. The V end lost 1 base, the J end lost 3 bases, and 13 bases lay between the germline ends. The CDR3 runs to 15 residues. The germline V gene encodes CDR1 SGDLS and CDR2 YYNGEE. Specimen: normal lung tissue next to the tumor, collected before any cancer treatment. The TCR was taken from a male donor aged 60 or over with stage III squamous cell lung carcinoma. V is TRBV9 and J is TRBJ1-1; no clear D. As DNA, the CDR3 is TGTGCCAGCAGCGTAATAGAGGAGTCGGACACTGAAGCTTTCTTT. Its translation is CASSVIEESDTEAFF.